This T cell receptor beta chain was captured in a study of blood T cell repertoires in COVID-19. Across the whole study: Acute and convalescent COVID-19 samples came from the United States, Italy and Spain. In each case, the material was cDNA or gDNA derived from T cells, B-cell-depleted T cells, or PBMCs.

In the source study's methods: Counts of nucleated cells, estimated from reference gene primer amplification, were obtained. Generated by immunoSEQ multiplex PCR, the TCRdb table keeps only in-frame clones and is missing some. Clonal size and the V and J genes are those of that table, whereas D and trimming came from the DNA. The sample has about 88,000 clones, 90% to 95% seen once. The CDR3 sequence is 15 residues long. Trimming left V 8 bases short and J 4 bases short, with 15 bases between. Germline CDR1 is ENHRY and CDR2 is SYGVKD. This receptor was obtained from a man in his 60s with acute or convalescent COVID-19. Sample: peripheral blood. This chain links TRBV10-3 with TRBJ1-6; maybe TRBD1 (5 bases). The CDR3 here is CAIRGGDAYNSPLHF. CDR3 nucleotides: TGTGCCATCCGGGGGGGAGATGCTTATAATTCACCCCTCCACTTT.